These T cell receptor beta chains were read from a single sample in a study of blood T cell repertoires in COVID-19. The method was immunoSEQ multiplex PCR; TCRdb's version includes in-frame clones alone and lacks a portion of them. The sample contains around 250,000 clones, 65% to 90% of which appear only once. The sequencing input was peripheral blood. These receptors were taken from a man over 45 with active or convalescent COVID-19. Each CDR3 is given with its conserved first and last residue. D genes are given only for firm matches. Not all rows give a size; the values are once, few, many and, for expanded clones, a class.

TRBJ2-1 | TRBV7-2 | NA | TRBD2 | TGTGCCAGCTTGGGCGGCGGGAGTAATGAGCAGTTCTTC | CASLGGGSNEQFF
TRBJ2-7 | TRBV19 | NA | TRBD2 | TGTGCCAGTAGTTTAGCGGGAGTCCCCTACGAGCAGTACTTC | CASSLAGVPYEQYF
TRBJ1-5 | TRBV19 | NA | NA | TGTGCCAGTAGTCCGGACAGTCTTAGCAATCAGCCCCAGCATTTT | CASSPDSLSNQPQHF
TRBJ1-1 | TRBV6-5 | NA | TRBD1 | TGTGCCAGCACAGACAGGGGGTACACTGAAGCTTTCTTT | CASTDRGYTEAFF
TRBJ1-1 | TRBV29-1 | NA | TRBD1 | TGCAGCGTTGATGTTTCGGACAGGGCTGGTCACACTGAAGCTTTCTTT | CSVDVSDRAGHTEAFF
TRBJ2-1 | TRBV18 | once | NA | TGTGCCAGCTCACCACCCTCTTACAATGAGCAGTTCTTC | CASSPPSYNEQFF
TRBJ2-1 | TRBV10-3 | NA | NA | TGTGCCATCAGTGAGTCAACGGGGAACTACAATGAGCAGTTCTTC | CAISESTGNYNEQFF
TRBJ2-1 | TRBV4-1 | NA | NA | TGCGCCAGCAGCCAAAGACCAGGGCCCGATGACTACAATGAGCAGTTCTTC | CASSQRPGPDDYNEQFF
TRBJ2-1 | TRBV7-6 | NA | TRBD2 | TGTGCCAGCAGCCCCGTTGGGACTAGCGGATACTCCTACAATGAGCAGTTCTTC | CASSPVGTSGYSYNEQFF
TRBJ1-6 | TRBV30 | NA | NA | TGTGCCTGGAGTAATAACAGGGCGGGGGATTCACCCCTCCACTTT | CAWSNNRAGDSPLHF
TRBJ1-1 | TRBV6-2/TRBV6-3 | NA | NA | TGTGCCAGCAGTTGGTACGACACACGGCCCGTGAACACTGAAGCTTTCTTT | CASSWYDTRPVNTEAFF
TRBJ2-7 | TRBV19 | NA | TRBD2 | TGTGCCAGTAGTAGGGGACTAGCGGGAGTCGGTTCCTACGAGCAGTACTTC | CASSRGLAGVGSYEQYF
TRBJ1-4 | TRBV3-1/TRBV3-2 | NA | NA | TGTGCCAGCAGCCAAGATTCGACGGAGGATAATGAAAAACTGTTTTTT | CASSQDSTEDNEKLFF
TRBJ2-3 | TRBV13 | NA | TRBD2 | TGTGCCAGCAGCTTCTCTTCGCTAGCGGGAGGTGGAGGCAGATTT | CASSFSSLAGGGGRF
TRBJ2-2 | TRBV2 | NA | TRBD1 | TGTGCCAGCAAGCAGACAGGGGGCACCGGGGAGCTGTTTTTT | CASKQTGGTGELFF
TRBJ2-3 | TRBV5-1 | NA | NA | TGCGCCAGCAGCTTGGGTGGATTGGGAGGCACAGATACGCAGTATTTT | CASSLGGLGGTDTQYF
TRBJ2-3 | TRBV14 | few | TRBD2 | TGTGCCAGCAGCAAACTAGCGGGAGTGGGAGATACGCAGTATTTT | CASSKLAGVGDTQYF
TRBJ2-1 | TRBV4-2 | NA | TRBD2 | TGTGCCAGCAGCCAAGATAGCGGGAGGCCTTGGGATGAGCAGTTCTTC | CASSQDSGRPWDEQFF
TRBJ2-7 | TRBV7-9 | NA | NA | TGTGCCAGCAGCTCTGCTCGGACACCCAACGAGCAGTACTTC | CASSSARTPNEQYF
TRBJ2-7 | TRBV19 | NA | NA | TGTGCCAGTAGTTGGACACCTTCCTACGAGCAGTACTTC | CASSWTPSYEQYF
TRBJ2-7 | TRBV19 | NA | TRBD1 | TGTGCCAGTAGTATTGGACAGGGGGGATCCTACGAGCAGTACTTC | CASSIGQGGSYEQYF
TRBJ1-5 | TRBV5-1 | once | NA | TGCGCCAGCAGCTTGGATGGGCATCAGCCCCAGCATTTT | CASSLDGHQPQHF
TRBJ2-1 | TRBV7-9 | few | NA | TGTGCCAGCAGCTTTACCTACAATGAGCAGTTCTTC | CASSFTYNEQFF
TRBJ1-1 | TRBV5-1 | once | NA | TGCGCCAGCAGCTTACTCCCTGGGAACACTGAAGCTTTCTTT | CASSLLPGNTEAFF
TRBJ1-2 | TRBV7-9 | NA | TRBD1 | TGTGCCAGCAGCCATCCCGGGACAGGGAATGGCTACACCTTC | CASSHPGTGNGYTF
TRBJ1-2 | TRBV28 | NA | TRBD1 | TGTGCCAGCAGTTACAGGGGGCAAGGCTACACCTTC | CASSYRGQGYTF
TRBJ2-2 | TRBV10-2 | NA | NA | TGCGCCAGCAGTGAGTCGAAAGGGGCGCGGACCGGGGAGCTGTTTTTT | CASSESKGARTGELFF
TRBJ1-1 | TRBV29-1 | few | TRBD1 | TGCAGCGTTGAAGCTGGGACAGGGGTCACTGAAGCTTTCTTT | CSVEAGTGVTEAFF
TRBJ2-7 | TRBV3-1/TRBV3-2 | NA | TRBD1 | TGTGCCAGCAGCCGACAGGGGATGGACGAGCAGTACTTC | CASSRQGMDEQYF
TRBJ2-1 | TRBV11-1 | few | NA | TGTGCCAGCAGCTTGGCACAGGGCCCCTACAATGAGCAGTTCTTC | CASSLAQGPYNEQFF
TRBJ1-1 | TRBV5-6 | NA | NA | TGTGCCAGCAGTACAGGGTACACTGAAGCTTTCTTT | CASSTGYTEAFF
TRBJ1-2 | TRBV12-3/TRBV12-4 | NA | TRBD1 | TGTGCCAGTAAACAGGGGCCTAACTATGGCTACACCTTC | CASKQGPNYGYTF
TRBJ2-7 | TRBV7-9 | NA | TRBD2 | TGTGCCAGCAGTCCTAAGATAGGGACTAGTTACGAGCAGTACTTC | CASSPKIGTSYEQYF
TRBJ2-1 | TRBV4-1 | NA | TRBD2 | TGCGCCAGCAGCCAAGGGGGACTAGCGGGAGTTTCCTACAATGAGCAGTTCTTC | CASSQGGLAGVSYNEQFF
TRBJ2-2 | TRBV5-4 | NA | NA | TGTGCCAGCAGCCGGGACATGAACACCGGGGAGCTGTTTTTT | CASSRDMNTGELFF
TRBJ2-5 | TRBV7-3 | NA | NA | TGTGCCAGCAGCTTAACAGGGGGCCAAGAGACCCAGTACTTC | CASSLTGGQETQYF
TRBJ2-3 | TRBV20-1 | NA | TRBD2 | TGCAGTGCTAGTGCGCTAGCGGGAAACACAGATACGCAGTATTTT | CSASALAGNTDTQYF
TRBJ2-7 | TRBV29-1 | few | NA | TGCAGCGCCCTTTACAGGGTAGGCGAGCAGTACTTC | CSALYRVGEQYF